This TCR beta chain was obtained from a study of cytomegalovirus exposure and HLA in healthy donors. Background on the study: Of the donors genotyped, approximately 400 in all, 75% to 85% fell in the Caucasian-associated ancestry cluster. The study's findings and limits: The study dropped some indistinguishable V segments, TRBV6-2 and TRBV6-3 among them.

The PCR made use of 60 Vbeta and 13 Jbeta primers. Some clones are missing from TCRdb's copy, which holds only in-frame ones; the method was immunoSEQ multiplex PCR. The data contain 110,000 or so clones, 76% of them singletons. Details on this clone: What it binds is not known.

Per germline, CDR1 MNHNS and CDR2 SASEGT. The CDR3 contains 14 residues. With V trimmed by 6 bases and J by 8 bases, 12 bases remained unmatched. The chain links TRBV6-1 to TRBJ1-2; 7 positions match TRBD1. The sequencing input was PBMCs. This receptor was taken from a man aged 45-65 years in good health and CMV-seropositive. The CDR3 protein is CASSLDRLTMGYTF. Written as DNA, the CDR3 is TGTGCCAGCAGCCTGGACAGGCTAACTATGGGCTACACCTTC.